A single sample gave rise to the 25 T cell receptor beta chains below, sequenced in a study of breast tumors, draining lymph nodes, adjacent tissues (TCRdb year 2016). The lymph node samples were taken from the axillary draining lymph nodes of breast cancer patients. The library was made by multiplex PCR. Sequencing relied on an Illumina HiSeq 2000. Using fastp trimming at Q25 and MiXCR clonotype assembly, TCRdb reanalyzed the public sequencing data and kept in-frame beta chains. Every distinct CDR3 protein forms one entry, paired with its most common genes and DNA. In this sample the table shows roughly 220,000 distinct CDR3 sequences, around 35% of which occur a single time. The top ten constitute 3% to 4.5% of the sample. The sample comprised axillary lymph node tissue. The source is a female donor with breast cancer. Some clones in this sample may be carry-over from other donors' samples.

Many counts were recorded for this clonotype. The chain carries TRBV11-2 and TRBJ2-5; 9 bases agree with TRBD1. Germline V CDR1 and CDR2: SGHAT, FQNNGV. The CDR3 runs to 16 residues. V lost 5 bases to trimming and J lost 12 bases; unmatched junction nucleotides: 19. The CDR3: CASSPPLIQGAVMKYF. CDR3 sequence (DNA): TGTGCCAGCAGCCCCCCCCTAATACAGGGGGCCGTAATGAAGTACTTC.

This clonotype has ten or more counts. The chain combines TRBV6-6 with TRBJ2-6, with 11 bases lining up with TRBD1. The CDR3 loop spans 19 amino acids. J was trimmed by 4 bases and V by 0 bases; bases with no gene match: 8. CDR1 MNHNY and CDR2 SVGAGI come from the germline V gene (reference sequence). CDR3 bases: TGTGCCAGCAGTTACTCCCGAGGACAGGGGGCGTTCGGGGCCAACGTCCTGACTTTC. This sequence encodes CASSYSRGQGAFGANVLTF.

The chain joins TRBV18 to TRBJ2-1, with 10 nucleotides matching TRBD2. Germline V gene data show CDR1 as KGHSH and CDR2 as LQKENI. The V and J ends lost 3 bases and 9 bases, in that order; junction bases with no gene match: 11. The length of the CDR3 is 16 residues. The CDR3 sequence is CASSPTRSVAGGEQFF. DNA for the CDR3: TGTGCCAGCTCACCGACCCGGTCGGTAGCGGGAGGTGAGCAGTTCTTC.

The rearrangement links TRBV20-1 to TRBJ2-5; tentatively, D is TRBD1 (8 bases). The CDR3 has 18 residues. Germline lookup yields CDR1 DFQATT and CDR2 SNEGSKA (reference sequence). V lost 1 base and J lost 0, with 21 bases in between. The CDR3 region has the DNA TGCAGTGCTAGAGGCAGGGGGCGGGGGTCCCCGTACCAAGAGACCCAGTACTTC. Translation gives CSARGRGRGSPYQETQYF.

The chain recombines TRBV7-2 with TRBJ1-2; no definite D call. CDR3 size: 11 residues. The V gene's germline CDR1 is SGHTA and CDR2 FQGNSA. V lost 4 bases and J 11 bases, leaving 11 bases between the germline ends. CDR3 nucleotide sequence: TGTGCCAGCAGCTCCCCCGACCCTTACACCTTC. It translates to CASSSPDPYTF.

This clonotype was recorded a few times. V and J are TRBV18 and TRBJ2-7, with D uncertain. Germline assignment: CDR1 KGHSH and CDR2 LQKENI. Trimming removed 8 bases from V and 4 bases from J, with 18 bases in between. The CDR3 sequence is 14 residues long. The CDR3 is CASSDRRNGYEQYF. As DNA, the CDR3 is TGTGCCAGCAGCGATCGCAGAAATGGATACGAGCAGTACTTC.

The chain has TRBV28 and TRBJ2-3; weak D call: TRBD2 (6 bases). CDR3 length equals 15 residues. CDR1 MDHEN and CDR2 SYDVKM come from the germline V gene. V was pared by 5 bases and J by 2 bases, with 14 bases between. CDR3 sequence: CASSQEAGFTDTQYF. CDR3 bases: TGTGCCAGCAGTCAAGAGGCGGGGTTCACAGATACGCAGTATTTT.

The chain recombines TRBV7-2 with TRBJ1-6; 8 nucleotides match TRBD1. There are 13 residues in the CDR3. Germline V CDR1 and CDR2: SGHTA, FQGNSA. J lost 13 bases, V lost 5 bases, and 7 bases had no gene match. Written as DNA, the CDR3 is TGTGCCAGCAGCCGACAGGGGTGGTCCCCCCTCCACTTT. It encodes CASSRQGWSPLHF.

The chain carries TRBV7-2 and TRBJ1-3, with unresolved D. CDR1 is SGHTA, CDR2 FQGNSA, per germline. The CDR3 is 12 amino acids. The germline V and J ends were trimmed by 5 bases and 5 bases, with 7 bases remaining between them. CDR3 loop: CASSRDRNTIYF. DNA of the CDR3: TGTGCCAGCAGCCGAGACCGAAACACCATATATTTT.

This clonotype was counted ten times or more. The J gene is TRBJ2-7, the V gene TRBV6-2 or TRBV6-3; D possibly corresponds to TRBD1 (6 bases). CDR1 and CDR2 (germline): MNHEY, SVGEGT. Trimming stripped 10 bases from V and 2 bases from J, with 12 bases between. CDR3 length: 12 residues. DNA for the CDR3: TGTGCCACCTGGGACACGACCTACGAGCAGTACTTC. Amino acid sequence: CATWDTTYEQYF.

The chain combines TRBV20-1 with TRBJ2-3; 8 bases line up with TRBD2. CDR3 size: 16 residues. From germline, CDR1 is DFQATT and CDR2 SNEGSKA (reference sequence). Trimming took 0 bases from V and 1 from J; bases not matched to a gene: 6. CDR3 amino acids: CSARDLPAGGTDTQYF. CDR3 coding DNA: TGCAGTGCTAGAGATCTTCCAGCGGGGGGCACAGATACGCAGTATTTT.

A note on this clonotype: A much larger clonotype is one base distant, so this may be a read error. The rearrangement links TRBV5-1 to TRBJ2-1; the match to TRBD1 covers 10 bases. V shed 4 bases, J shed 15 bases, and the junction held 4 bases outside the gene matches. CDR1 is SGHRS, CDR2 YFSETQ, per germline. The CDR3 spans 11 residues. The CDR3 here is CASSPGTGAFF. CDR3 sequence (DNA): TGCGCCAGCAGCCCCGGGACAGGGGCGTTCTTC.

This clonotype was observed many times. The CDR3 DNA follows: TGCAGTGCTAGGGTATCCCAGGGGGCGAACTACAATGAGCAGTTCTTC. The encoded protein is CSARVSQGANYNEQFF. This chain connects TRBV20-1 to TRBJ2-1; TRBD1 agrees at 8 bases. This CDR3 is 16 amino acids long. J gave up 3 bases and V 3 bases, and 10 bases lay outside the gene matches. Per the germline V gene, CDR1 is DFQATT and CDR2 is SNEGSKA (reference sequence).

This clonotype was observed at least ten times. The genes are TRBV7-2 and TRBJ2-1, with D maybe TRBD2 (6 bases). The CDR3 totals 14 residues. Germline V lookup: CDR1 SGHTA, CDR2 FQGNSA. V lost 1 base to trimming and J lost 5 bases, with 9 bases between them. CDR3 DNA sequence: TGTGCCAGCAGCTTAGTCATAGCGGACAATGAGCAGTTCTTC. Translated: CASSLVIADNEQFF. Complete variable domain (other parts from reference TRBV7-2 and TRBJ2-1): GAGVSQSPSNKVTEKGKDVELRCDPISGHTALYWYRQSLGQGLEFLIYFQGNSAPDKSGLPSDRFSAERTGGSVSTLTIQRTQQEDSAVYLCASSLVIADNEQFFGPGTRLTVL.

The rearrangement uses TRBV20-1 and TRBJ2-1; 7 bases align to TRBD1. Germline CDR1 reads DFQATT; CDR2 reads SNEGSKA (reference sequence). This CDR3 is built from 18 residues. The V segment lost 2 bases and the J segment 0 bases; nucleotides outside the gene matches: 13. CDR3 in amino acids: CSARTGQSIGGSYNEQFF. The CDR3 coding sequence is TGCAGTGCTAGAACGGGACAGTCCATAGGGGGCTCCTACAATGAGCAGTTCTTC.

This clonotype showed up many times. The chain has TRBV2 and TRBJ2-1; 8 bases map to TRBD2. The junction had 7 bases not matched to a gene; V was cut back by 10 bases and J by 8 bases. Germline V gives CDR1 SNHLY, CDR2 FYNNEI. The CDR3 is made up of 12 amino acids. CDR3 region: CATQSGSHEQFF. The CDR3 coding sequence is TGTGCCACCCAGAGCGGGAGTCATGAGCAGTTCTTC.

By share of the sample, this clonotype is medium-sized. CDR3 DNA: TGTGCCACCAGCAGAGAGGGATCCGGTTCACCCCTCCACTTT. This translates into CATSREGSGSPLHF. The chain has TRBV15 and TRBJ1-6; no definite D call. From germline, CDR1 is LNHNV and CDR2 YYDKDF (reference sequence). The CDR3 spans 14 residues. The germline V and J ends were trimmed by 0 bases and 9 bases, with 9 bases remaining between them.

This clonotype came up a few times. The chain joins TRBV6-2 or TRBV6-3 to TRBJ1-5, with 8 bases identical to TRBD1. V shed 7 bases, J shed 4 bases, and the junction held 3 bases outside the gene matches. This CDR3 contains 13 residues. The V gene's germline CDR1 is MNHEY and CDR2 SVGEGT. For the CDR3, the DNA is TGTGCCAGCATGGACAGGGAGAATCAGCCCCAGCATTTT. Translation gives CASMDRENQPQHF.

This clonotype was found many times. The genes are TRBV20-1 and TRBJ1-6, with TRBD1 identical over 9 bases. The CDR3 is 17 residues long. The trim removed 4 bases at V and 1 base at J, leaving 8 bases unmatched. The germline gives CDR1 DFQATT, CDR2 SNEGSKA (reference sequence). CDR3 region: CSAMNRGQESYNSPLHF. CDR3 in DNA: TGCAGTGCTATGAACAGGGGGCAGGAGTCCTATAATTCACCCCTCCACTTT.

The genes are TRBV20-1 and TRBJ2-3; D is perhaps TRBD1 or TRBD2 (5 bases each). V shed 0 bases and J shed 7 bases, with 17 bases lying between them. Germline-derived CDR1 and CDR2 are DFQATT and SNEGSKA (reference sequence). The CDR3 length is 15 residues. The DNA for the CDR3 is TGCAGTGCTAGAGATCTATTAAGGGGAGCAAATACGCAGTATTTT. This encodes CSARDLLRGANTQYF.

V usage is TRBV29-1 and J usage is TRBJ1-2; 7 bases agree with TRBD1. This CDR3 comprises 13 residues. Germline CDR1 SQVTM, CDR2 ANQGSEA. After removal of 6 bases from V and 4 bases from J, the junction contained 8 bases not matched to a gene. The CDR3 nucleotides are TGCAGCGTCGGGACAGCAGGGACCTATGGCTACACCTTC. Amino acid sequence: CSVGTAGTYGYTF.

On this clonotype itself: A much larger clone differs from this one at a single base, so this may be a read error. This chain uses TRBV20-1 with TRBJ1-5; D not resolved. From germline, CDR1 is DFQATT and CDR2 SNEGSKA (reference sequence). The CDR3 loop spans 14 amino acids. The CDR3 reads CSARDSASNRPQHF. The CDR3 DNA sequence: TGCAGTGCTAGAGATTCGGCCTCAAATCGGCCCCAGCATTTT.

This clonotype was detected a few times. V and J are TRBV28 and TRBJ1-2; possible D gene TRBD1, 6 bases. Trimming took off 4 bases at V and 8 bases at J, with 14 bases between the two ends. Germline V gene data show CDR1 as MDHEN and CDR2 as SYDVKM. The CDR3 has 13 residues. CDR3 amino acids: CASSSSGDQGYTF. Written as DNA, the CDR3 is TGTGCCAGCAGTTCATCAGGGGACCAAGGCTACACCTTC.

At least ten counts were recorded for this clonotype. The chain combines TRBV7-3 with TRBJ1-2, with D maybe TRBD1 (5 bases). The ends were cut back, 0 bases at V and 0 bases at J, with 8 bases in the middle. In germline, CDR1 is SGHTA, CDR2 FQGTGA. This CDR3 spans 15 amino acids. The CDR3 DNA follows: TGTGCCAGCAGCTTAACCGGGGACTCTAACTATGGCTACACCTTC. This translates into CASSLTGDSNYGYTF.

On this clonotype itself: A read error is likely, as this CDR3 ends without the conserved phenylalanine or tryptophan. No DNA is shown, since the ends of the CDR3 on it are uncertain; the CDR3 is the one TCRdb lists. This chain connects TRBV20-1 to TRBJ2-6; the table's TRBD1 call for D was not verified on the DNA. Per germline, CDR1 DFQATT and CDR2 SNEGSKA (reference sequence). The CDR3 length is 12 residues, termini included. The CDR3: CSARYTPGPQSL.